In its sample, the clone carrying this T cell receptor (beta chain) was seen many times. The antigen remains unidentified. Germline and junction disagree at one end, which may indicate a read error. The sample belongs to a study of T cells in Graves' hyperthyroidism and ophthalmopathy. General study points: Model predictions of ophthalmopathy came a median roughly 6.4 months before onset.

Aged 18 to 65, the patients had hyperthyroidism that was newly diagnosed and had lasted under 2 months. Blood was sampled at initial diagnosis of hyperthyroidism, prior to onset of any ophthalmopathy symptoms. RNA transcripts gave rise to amplified TCR beta CDR3 regions. With the HTBI primer set, the TCR CDR3 went through a first round of RT-PCR. TCRdb independently ran MiXCR on the multiplex PCR reads; one entry per CDR3 protein. The sample has 150,000 or so distinct CDR3 sequences, over 7.5% seen once. CDR1 is SNHLY and CDR2 is FYNNEI in the germline V gene. This CDR3 has 15 residues. Material: blood. The TCR originated in a woman between 18 and 30 years old with Graves' hyperthyroidism that later progressed to Graves' ophthalmopathy. The rearrangement links TRBV2 to TRBJ1-1; TRBD1 aligns across 10 bases. The CDR3 is CASSPRTGGGTEALF. The DNA of the CDR3 is TGTGCCAGCAGTCCCCGGACAGGGGGGGGCACTGAAGCTCTCTTT.